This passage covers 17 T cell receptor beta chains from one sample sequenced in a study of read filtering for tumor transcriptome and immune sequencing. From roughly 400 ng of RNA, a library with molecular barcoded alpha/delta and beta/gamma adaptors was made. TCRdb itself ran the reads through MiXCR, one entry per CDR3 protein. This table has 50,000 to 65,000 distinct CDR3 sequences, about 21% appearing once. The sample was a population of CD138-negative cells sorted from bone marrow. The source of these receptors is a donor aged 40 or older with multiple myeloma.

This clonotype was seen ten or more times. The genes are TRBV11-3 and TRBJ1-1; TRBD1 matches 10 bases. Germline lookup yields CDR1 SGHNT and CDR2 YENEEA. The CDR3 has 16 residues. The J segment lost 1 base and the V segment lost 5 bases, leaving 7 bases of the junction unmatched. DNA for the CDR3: TGTGCCAGCAGCAGACAGGGGGCGGTACGGAACACTGAAGCTTTCTTT. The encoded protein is CASSRQGAVRNTEAFF.

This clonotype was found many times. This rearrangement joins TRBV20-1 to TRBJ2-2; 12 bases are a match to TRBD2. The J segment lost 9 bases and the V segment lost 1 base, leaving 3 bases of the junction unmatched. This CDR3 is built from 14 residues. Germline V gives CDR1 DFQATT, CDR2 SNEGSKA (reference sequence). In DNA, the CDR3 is TGCAGTGCTAGAGCTAGCGGGAGGGCCAGGGAGCTGTTTTTT. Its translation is CSARASGRARELFF.

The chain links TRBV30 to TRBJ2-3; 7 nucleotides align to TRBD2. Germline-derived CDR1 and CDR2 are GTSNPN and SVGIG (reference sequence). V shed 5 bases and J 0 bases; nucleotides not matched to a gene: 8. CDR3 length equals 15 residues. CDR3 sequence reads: CAWAAGVSSTDTQYF. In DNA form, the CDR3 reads TGTGCCTGGGCCGCGGGAGTCTCTAGCACAGATACGCAGTATTTT.

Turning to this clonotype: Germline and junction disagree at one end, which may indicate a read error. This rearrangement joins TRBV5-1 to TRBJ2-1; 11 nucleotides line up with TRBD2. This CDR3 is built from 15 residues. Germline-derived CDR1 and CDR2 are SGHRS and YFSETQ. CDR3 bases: TGCGCCGGCAGACCCTCGGGACTAGCGGACAATGAGCAGTTCTTC. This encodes CAGRPSGLADNEQFF.

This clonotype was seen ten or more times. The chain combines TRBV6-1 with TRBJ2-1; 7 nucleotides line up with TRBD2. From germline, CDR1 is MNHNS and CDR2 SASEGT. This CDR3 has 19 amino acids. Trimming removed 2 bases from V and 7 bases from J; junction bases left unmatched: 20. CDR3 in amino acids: CASSELTLGVAGELNEQFF. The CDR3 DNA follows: TGTGCCAGCAGTGAACTTACCCTAGGTGTCGCGGGAGAGTTGAATGAGCAGTTCTTC.

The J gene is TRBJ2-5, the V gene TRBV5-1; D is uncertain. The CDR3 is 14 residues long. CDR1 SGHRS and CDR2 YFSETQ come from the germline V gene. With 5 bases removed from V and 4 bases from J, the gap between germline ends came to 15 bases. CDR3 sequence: CASSIGGRLETQYF. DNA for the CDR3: TGCGCCAGCAGTATTGGTGGCCGGTTAGAGACCCAGTACTTC.

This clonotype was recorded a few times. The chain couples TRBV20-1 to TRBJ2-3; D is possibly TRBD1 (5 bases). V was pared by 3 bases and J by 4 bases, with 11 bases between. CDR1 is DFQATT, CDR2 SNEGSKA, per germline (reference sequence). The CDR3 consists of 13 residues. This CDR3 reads CSASNQGPDTQYF. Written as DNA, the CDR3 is TGCAGTGCTAGTAATCAGGGTCCAGATACGCAGTATTTT.

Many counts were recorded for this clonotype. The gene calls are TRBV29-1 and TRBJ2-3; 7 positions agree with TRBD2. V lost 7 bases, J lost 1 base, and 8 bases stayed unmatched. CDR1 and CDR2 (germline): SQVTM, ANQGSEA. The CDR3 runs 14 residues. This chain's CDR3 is CSASRGRGTDTQYF. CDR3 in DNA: TGCAGCGCCTCCCGGGGGAGGGGCACAGATACGCAGTATTTT.

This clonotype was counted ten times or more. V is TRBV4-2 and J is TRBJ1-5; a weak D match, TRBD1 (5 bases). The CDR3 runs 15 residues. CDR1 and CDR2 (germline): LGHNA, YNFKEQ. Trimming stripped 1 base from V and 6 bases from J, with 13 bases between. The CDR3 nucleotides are TGTGCCAGCAGCCAAGCAAGGGGCTCAGGTCAGCCCCAGCATTTT. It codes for CASSQARGSGQPQHF.

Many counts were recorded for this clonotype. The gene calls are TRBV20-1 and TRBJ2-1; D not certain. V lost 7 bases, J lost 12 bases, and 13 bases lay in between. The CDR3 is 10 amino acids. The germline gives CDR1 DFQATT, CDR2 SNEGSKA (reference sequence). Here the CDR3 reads CSESNVGQFF. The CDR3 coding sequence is TGCAGTGAATCTAATGTGGGGCAGTTCTTC.

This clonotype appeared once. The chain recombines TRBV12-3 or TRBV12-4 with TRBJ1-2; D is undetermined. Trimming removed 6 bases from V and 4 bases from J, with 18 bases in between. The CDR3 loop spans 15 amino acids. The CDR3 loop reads CASSRGGGRLYGYTF. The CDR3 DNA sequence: TGTGCCAGCAGCCGAGGCGGCGGGAGACTCTATGGCTACACCTTC.

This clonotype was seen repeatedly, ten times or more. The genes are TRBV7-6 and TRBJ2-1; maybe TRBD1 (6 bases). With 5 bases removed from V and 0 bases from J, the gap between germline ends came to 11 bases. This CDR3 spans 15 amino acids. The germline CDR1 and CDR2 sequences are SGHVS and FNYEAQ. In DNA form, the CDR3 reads TGTGCCAGCAGCCCACGGACAGCCTCCTACAATGAGCAGTTCTTC. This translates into CASSPRTASYNEQFF.

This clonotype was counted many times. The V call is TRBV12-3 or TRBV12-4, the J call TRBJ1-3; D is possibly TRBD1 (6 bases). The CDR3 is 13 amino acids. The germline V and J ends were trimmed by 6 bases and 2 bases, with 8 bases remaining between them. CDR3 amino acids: CASRWGPGNTIYF. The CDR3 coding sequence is TGTGCCAGCAGATGGGGGCCTGGAAACACCATATATTTT.

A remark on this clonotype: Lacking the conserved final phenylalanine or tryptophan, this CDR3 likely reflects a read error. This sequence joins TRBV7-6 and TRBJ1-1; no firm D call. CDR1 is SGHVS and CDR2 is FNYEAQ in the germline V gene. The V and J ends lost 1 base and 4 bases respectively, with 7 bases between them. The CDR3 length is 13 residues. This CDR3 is CASSLDLSTEAFL. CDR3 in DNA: TGTGCCAGCAGCTTAGACTTGAGCACTGAAGCTTTCCTT.

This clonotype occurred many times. This CDR3 reads CSVDDTSTDTQYF. The CDR3, as DNA: TGCAGCGTTGACGATACTAGCACAGATACGCAGTATTTT. V gene TRBV29-1 combines with J gene TRBJ2-3; D gene ambiguous. From germline, CDR1 is SQVTM and CDR2 ANQGSEA. This CDR3 is 13 amino acids long. The germline V and J ends were trimmed by 3 bases and 0 bases, with 7 bases remaining between them.

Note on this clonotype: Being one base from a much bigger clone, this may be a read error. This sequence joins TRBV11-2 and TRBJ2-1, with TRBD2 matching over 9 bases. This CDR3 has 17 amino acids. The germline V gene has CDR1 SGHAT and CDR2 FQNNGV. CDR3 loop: CASSLSAGTSLYNEQSF. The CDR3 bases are TGTGCCAGCAGCTTATCGGCCGGGACTAGCCTCTACAATGAGCAGTCCTTC.

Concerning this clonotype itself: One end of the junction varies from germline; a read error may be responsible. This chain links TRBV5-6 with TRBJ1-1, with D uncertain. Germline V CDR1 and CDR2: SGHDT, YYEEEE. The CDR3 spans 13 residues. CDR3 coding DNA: TGTGCCAGCAGCTTGGGACTGAACACTGTAGCTTTCTTT. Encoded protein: CASSLGLNTVAFF. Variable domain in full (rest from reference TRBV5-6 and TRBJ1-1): DAGVTQSPTHLIKTRGQQVTLRCSPKSGHDTVSWYQQALGQGPQFIFQYYEEEERQRGNFPDRFSGHQFPNYSSELNVNALLLGDSALYLCASSLGLNTVAFFGQGTRLTVV.